The source of this TCR beta chain is a study of T cell repertoires in cytomegalovirus infection (dated by TCRdb to the late 2010s). Background on the whole study: The peptide stimulations were aimed at well-studied HLA-B-restricted epitopes as well as recently identified HLA-C-restricted CMV epitopes, whose presentation resists viral immunomodulation. Donor HLA type was relevant to the analysis, as public TCR beta signatures indicated carriage of CMV infection together with the matching HLA type.

Sequencing was carried out with an Illumina HiSeq 1500. TCRdb reworked the public reads: Q25 trimming with fastp, MiXCR clone assembly, productive beta chains retained. Rows matching on CDR3 protein sequence are summarized as one entry with the most common DNA and genes. The sample includes around 95,000 distinct CDR3 sequences, with about 29% observed a single time. Approximately 75% of the sample is in the top ten clones. The sample's treatment or condition label, decoded: in vitro stimulation with specific CMV peptide epitopes to enrich CMV-specific T cells. From a lookup of the germline V gene, CDR1 and CDR2 are SQVTM and ANQGSEA. V is cut back by 4 bases and J by 0 bases, with 6 bases in the junction unmatched. Taken from cysteine to phenylalanine, the CDR3 has 15 residues. This entry keeps only the CDR3 DNA: 45 bases, framed from base 1. Many counts were recorded for this clonotype. This receptor's antigen is unknown. Base quality data are lacking; no much larger clone is found one base away.

Points the paper makes about the study in general: The ex vivo response was dominated by HLA-C-restricted CMV-specific TCR beta clonotypes, and the single most frequent clonotype in two of eight donors was supplied by these HLA-C-restricted clonotypes. Cumulative frequency of public TCR beta family members discriminated carriers of CMV infection plus the relevant HLA type in this cohort and an independent roughly 320-donor cohort.

The TCR sequence derives from a human donor in good health (CMV status not recorded). Some clones in this sample may be carry-over from other donors' samples. Material: CD8+ T cells from cultured PBMCs, obtained from culture after CMV antigen stimulation. The chain is made from TRBV29-1 and TRBJ2-7, and TRBD2 matches 10 of the central bases. The CDR3 region reads CSVVSSGGDSYEQYF. The nucleotide sequence reads TGCAGCGTTGTATCCAGCGGGGGGGACTCCTACGAGCAGTACTTC.